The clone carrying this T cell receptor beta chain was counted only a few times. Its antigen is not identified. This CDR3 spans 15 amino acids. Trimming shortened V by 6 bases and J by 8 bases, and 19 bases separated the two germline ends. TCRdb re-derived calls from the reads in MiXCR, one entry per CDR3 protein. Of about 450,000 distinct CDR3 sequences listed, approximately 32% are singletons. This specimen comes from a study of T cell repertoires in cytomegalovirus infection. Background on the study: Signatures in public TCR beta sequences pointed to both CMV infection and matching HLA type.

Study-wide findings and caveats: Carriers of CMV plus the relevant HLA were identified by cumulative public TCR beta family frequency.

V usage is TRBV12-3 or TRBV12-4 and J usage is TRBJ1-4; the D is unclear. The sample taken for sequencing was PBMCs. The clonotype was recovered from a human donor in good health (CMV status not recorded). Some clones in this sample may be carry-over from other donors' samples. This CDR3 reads CASRPQRGLQEKLFF. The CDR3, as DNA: TGTGCCAGCAGACCCCAACGGGGATTACAGGAAAAACTGTTTTTT.